The entry that follows covers one TCR beta chain sequence. Within a library made for alpha chains, this beta chain is off target, and its count is uninformative. The record originates from a study of spatial heterogeneity in lung cancer. The CDR3 sequence is 14 residues long. V lost 2 bases and J 2 bases, leaving 11 bases between the germline ends. Looked up from germline, CDR1 is SGHNT and CDR2 is YYREEE (reference sequence). TCR cDNA molecules each had a unique molecular identifier. TCRdb re-derived calls from the 5' RACE reads in MiXCR, one entry per CDR3 protein. The table has 9,500 to 11,000 distinct CDR3 sequences, around 6.9% seen once; the top ten hold roughly 28%. Sample time point: sample taken at primary tumor resection. Extraction of whole RNA from tumor, nontumor lung or frozen PBMC preceded unsorted sequencing.

The TCR was taken from a male donor with early-stage non-small cell lung cancer. Source: PBMCs, taken at surgery. V and J are TRBV5-4 and TRBJ2-7; the D is unclear. The CDR3 DNA reads as TGTGCCAGCAGCTTATCGAGCAGACCCTACGAGCAGTACTTC. Its protein product is CASSLSSRPYEQYF.